Listed below are T cell receptor beta chains from one sample, sequenced in a study of blood T cells in healthy people across ages. TCRdb itself ran the 5' RACE reads through MiXCR, one entry per CDR3 protein. The data show roughly 900,000 distinct CDR3 sequences, about 28% seen once. The sequenced sample consisted of blood. The origin of the receptors is a woman aged 80 or older in good health. CDR3s include the opening cysteine and the closing phenylalanine or tryptophan. A D gene is named only where the DNA matches it firmly.

V gene	D gene	J gene	CDR3 protein
TRBV7-2	NA	TRBJ1-3	CASSKDPSGNTIYF
TRBV3-1	NA	TRBJ2-3	CASSLRLGDTQYF
TRBV20-1	NA	TRBJ2-7	CSAIRDSGSYEQYF
TRBV20-1	NA	TRBJ2-2	CSASGRTQDNTRELFF
TRBV12-3/TRBV12-4	NA	NA	CASSLKRGPYNEQYF
TRBV20-1	TRBD2	NA	CSARALAGSYNEQYF
TRBV7-8	NA	TRBJ1-1	CASSFKGDTEAFF
TRBV12-3/TRBV12-4	NA	TRBJ2-1	CASSPTGLRNNEQVF
TRBV6-2/TRBV6-3	NA	TRBJ2-7	CASSYSGRLGSYEQYF
TRBV7-9	TRBD1	TRBJ1-2	CASSLARRGRIDYGYTF
TRBV7-9	TRBD1	TRBJ1-4	CASSLTVSWDSHEKLFF
TRBV18	NA	TRBJ1-4	CASSPPTGPTGEKLFF